Shown below are 22 T cell receptor beta chains from a single sample sequenced in a study of control samples from healthy donors and cancer patients. The table came from immunoSEQ multiplex PCR; TCRdb's copy has only in-frame clones and leaves some out. Altogether some 220,000 clones are present, roughly 94% being singletons, with the ten largest covering approximately 1.5%. Input material: blood. These receptor sequences come from a man in his fifties or sixties in good health.

This clone was seen only once. The chain has TRBV19 and TRBJ1-2; D is undetermined. There are 11 residues in the CDR3. The V gene lost 5 bases and the J gene lost 7 bases, with 8 bases spanning the gap. Per the germline V gene, CDR1 is LNHDA and CDR2 is SQIVND (reference sequence). In nucleotides, the CDR3 is TGTGCCAGTAGTTCAGGAATTGGCTACACCTTC. It is translated as CASSSGIGYTF.

The CDR3 protein is CASSPRAEANEKLFF. CDR3 DNA sequence: TGTGCCAGCTCACCACGGGCAGAGGCTAATGAAAAACTGTTTTTT. The V call is TRBV18, the J call TRBJ1-4; D uncertain. CDR1 is KGHSH and CDR2 is LQKENI in the germline V gene. V gave up 1 base and J gave up 3 bases, with 9 bases separating them. The length of the CDR3 is 15 residues.

This clone came up once. The chain combines TRBV18 with TRBJ2-1; D may be TRBD1 or TRBD2 (6 bases each). The germline CDR1 and CDR2 sequences are KGHSH and LQKENI. The CDR3 runs to 14 residues. The germline V and J ends were trimmed by 3 bases and 12 bases, with 18 bases remaining between them. The DNA of the CDR3 is TGTGCCAGCTCACCCGGGACTTACAGGGATGGGCAGTTCTTC. This translates into CASSPGTYRDGQFF.

As for this clone: One end of the junction fails to match germline, which may point to a read error. The genes are TRBV5-1 and TRBJ1-1; 7 bases agree with TRBD1. The germline gives CDR1 SGHRS, CDR2 YFSETQ. There are 14 residues in the CDR3. The CDR3 DNA reads TGCGCCAGCACCTTGTGGACAGGGAACACTGAAGCTTTCTTT. Translated: CASTLWTGNTEAFF.

The chain uses TRBV19 and TRBJ1-3; D is perhaps TRBD1 (6 bases). The CDR3 is 14 residues long. Germline values: CDR1 LNHDA, CDR2 SQIVND (reference sequence). V dropped 5 bases and J dropped 4 bases, with 12 bases sitting between them. CDR3 residues: CASSPGAQGNTIYF. CDR3 bases: TGTGCCAGTAGTCCGGGGGCGCAGGGAAACACCATATATTTT.

The chain is built from TRBV7-2 and TRBJ1-2, with D unclear. Looked up from germline, CDR1 is SGHTA and CDR2 is FQGNSA. Trimming left V 10 bases short and J 5 bases short, with 14 bases between. CDR3 length: 12 residues. CDR3: CATRRQSYGYTF. The CDR3 nucleotides read TGTGCCACCCGGCGGCAGTCTTATGGCTACACCTTC.

The CDR3 DNA follows: TGTGCCAGCAGTTCCGACAGGGCTCAGCCCCAGCATTTT. This codes for CASSSDRAQPQHF. The chain combines TRBV2 with TRBJ1-5; the match to TRBD1 covers 7 bases. CDR1 and CDR2 (germline): SNHLY, FYNNEI. The CDR3 contains 13 residues. The trim removed 5 bases at V and 6 bases at J, leaving 4 bases unmatched.

This chain connects TRBV7-2 to TRBJ2-5; D might be TRBD1 (5 bases). V lost 3 bases, J lost 5 bases, and 7 bases lay in between. The CDR3 spans 12 residues. Germline V gene sequence: CDR1 SGHTA, CDR2 FQGNSA. CDR3 sequence (DNA): TGTGCCAGCAGCTTTAGGGGTGAGACCCAGTACTTC. It encodes CASSFRGETQYF.

The rearrangement joins TRBV7-6 to TRBJ1-6; possible D gene TRBD1, 6 bases. Trimming pared 5 bases from V and 8 bases from J, leaving 25 bases between. The CDR3 spans 18 residues. Germline-derived CDR1 and CDR2 are SGHVS and FNYEAQ. The CDR3 bases are TGTGCCAGCAGCCGGGTTATCAGGGACACGGCGGGTGATTCACCCCTCCACTTT. Translating it yields CASSRVIRDTAGDSPLHF. Full variable domain (remainder filled in from reference TRBV7-6 and TRBJ1-6): GAGVSQSPRYKVTKRGQDVALRCDPISGHVSLYWYRQALGQGPEFLTYFNYEAQQDKSGLPNDRFSAERPEGSISTLTIQRTEQRDSAMYRCASSRVIRDTAGDSPLHFGNGTRLTVT.

The count of this clone is one. CDR3: CASSLAMGSSYEQYV. The DNA of the CDR3 is TGTGCCAGCAGCTTGGCAATGGGGAGCTCCTACGAGCAGTACGTC. The rearrangement links TRBV5-5 to TRBJ2-7, with a possible D match to TRBD2 (5 bases). CDR3 length: 15 residues. CDR1 is SGHKS, CDR2 YYEKEE, per germline (reference sequence). Deletions cut 0 bases from V and 0 bases from J, with 10 bases between.

The chain is built from TRBV6-1 and TRBJ1-3; unclear D gene. V was shortened by 1 base and J by 4 bases, with 11 bases between the two germline ends. Germline CDR1 is MNHNS and CDR2 is SASEGT. CDR3 size: 15 residues. The CDR3 DNA follows: TGTGCCAGCAGTGAAGGGCCGGGAGCAGGAAACACCATATATTTT. Encoded protein: CASSEGPGAGNTIYF.

This clone was seen once. The chain employs TRBV6-5 and TRBJ1-2; 7 bases align to TRBD1. V shed 8 bases and J 8 bases; nucleotides not matched to a gene: 14. The CDR3 covers 14 residues. Germline loops: CDR1 MNHEY, CDR2 SVGAGI. CDR3 amino acids: CASQPQTGWIGYTF. The CDR3 DNA follows: TGTGCCAGCCAGCCCCAGACAGGGTGGATAGGCTACACCTTC.

The chain carries TRBV27 and TRBJ2-7; 9 bases are shared with TRBD1. This CDR3 comprises 14 residues. CDR1 and CDR2 (germline): MNHEY, SMNVEV (reference sequence). The V segment lost 5 bases and the J segment 4 bases; nucleotides outside the gene matches: 6. The CDR3 DNA reads TGTGCCAGCAGTCCCACGGGACAGGGTTACGAGCAGTACTTC. Its translation is CASSPTGQGYEQYF.

The chain is built from TRBV6-4 and TRBJ2-6; D unresolved. CDR3 length: 15 amino acids. V lost 7 bases to trimming and J lost 0 bases, with 10 bases between them. The germline gives CDR1 MRHNA, CDR2 SNTAGT. This CDR3 is CASMADYSGANVLTF. The CDR3 region has the DNA TGTGCCAGCATGGCAGATTACTCTGGGGCCAACGTCCTGACTTTC.

This rearrangement joins TRBV5-1 to TRBJ2-7; TRBD1 agrees at 7 bases. The germline V gene has CDR1 SGHRS and CDR2 YFSETQ. The trim removed 5 bases at V and 2 bases at J, leaving 7 bases unmatched. This CDR3 region has 14 residues. CDR3 residues: CASSPGTAPYEQYV. CDR3 DNA: TGCGCCAGCAGTCCCGGGACAGCGCCCTACGAGCAGTACGTC.

In the case of this clone: The junction and the germline gene differ at one end; a read error may be behind it. This rearrangement joins TRBV30 to TRBJ2-7; 12 bases are a match to TRBD2. Germline CDR1 reads GTSNPN; CDR2 reads SVGIG (reference sequence). The CDR3 loop spans 12 amino acids. The CDR3 sequence: CAWGLAGTALAF. The CDR3, as DNA: TGTGCCTGGGGACTAGCGGGGACCGCTCTAGCTTTC.

The genes are TRBV2 and TRBJ1-2; no clear D. V was shortened by 1 base and J by 1 base, with 7 bases between the two germline ends. The germline V gene encodes CDR1 SNHLY and CDR2 FYNNEI. CDR3 length: 14 residues. In DNA form, the CDR3 reads TGTGCCAGCAGTGAAGGCCCCCTTAACTATGGCTACACCTTC. This sequence encodes CASSEGPLNYGYTF.

V usage is TRBV9 and J usage is TRBJ1-2; 10 bases match TRBD1. V shed 4 bases, J shed 8 bases, and the junction held 14 bases outside the gene matches. Looked up from germline, CDR1 is SGDLS and CDR2 is YYNGEE. The CDR3 contains 16 residues. The CDR3 region is CASSSRAGQGLGGYTF. CDR3 in DNA: TGTGCCAGCAGCTCTAGAGCGGGACAGGGGTTAGGGGGCTACACCTTC.

The genes are TRBV29-1 and TRBJ1-4, with 7 bases matching TRBD1. The CDR3 has 13 residues. Germline CDR1 and CDR2: SQVTM and ANQGSEA. V lost 6 bases, J lost 3 bases, and 4 bases stayed unmatched. This CDR3 reads CSVRRGANEKLFF. The CDR3, as DNA: TGCAGCGTCCGCAGGGGGGCTAATGAAAAACTGTTTTTT.

The chain links TRBV14 to TRBJ2-1, with D unclear. The CDR3 sequence is 11 residues long. The V and J ends lost 3 bases and 7 bases respectively, with 4 bases between them. CDR1 and CDR2 (germline): SGHDN, FVKESK. CDR3 DNA: TGTGCCAGCAGCCAGCGAAATGAGCAGTTCTTC. Translation gives CASSQRNEQFF.

The rearrangement links TRBV2 to TRBJ1-5; D unclear. Germline V gene sequence: CDR1 SNHLY, CDR2 FYNNEI. V was clipped by 6 bases and J by 2 bases, with 8 bases between them. This CDR3 has 13 residues. The CDR3 DNA is TGTGCCAGCAGGGATAGTGGCAATCAGCCCCAGCATTTT. It translates to CASRDSGNQPQHF.

This chain uses TRBV27 with TRBJ1-1; D unresolved. The CDR3 contains 13 residues. V was trimmed by 1 base and J by 5 bases, leaving 8 bases between them. CDR1 MNHEY and CDR2 SMNVEV come from the germline V gene (reference sequence). This CDR3 reads CASSLLPGTEAFF. The CDR3 DNA is TGTGCCAGCAGTTTATTGCCGGGGACTGAAGCTTTCTTT.